This entry is about one T cell receptor (beta chain). This sample is part of a study of blood T cell repertoires in COVID-19. On the study more broadly: The study drew acute and convalescent COVID-19 samples from the United States, Italy and Spain.

V lost 5 bases and J 4 bases, leaving 14 bases between the germline ends. The CDR3 has 15 amino acids. The V gene's germline CDR1 is MNHEY and CDR2 SVGAGI. Per the original data handling: Estimates of nucleated cell counts were drawn from the amplification of reference gene primers. Sequencing was performed with immunoSEQ multiplex PCR; in TCRdb, only in-frame clones are kept and a portion is missing. From that table come the V and J calls and clone size; the DNA was used to work out D and trimming. The sample contains roughly 100,000 clones, 70% to 90% of which appear only once. The TCR was taken from a man aged 45-65 years in a cohort sampled during active COVID-19. The chain employs TRBV6-5 and TRBJ1-4; a weak D match, TRBD1 (6 bases). Material for sequencing was peripheral blood. The DNA for the CDR3 is TGTGCCAGCAGTAAACGACAGGCGGGTAATGAAAAACTGTTTTTT. Its protein product is CASSKRQAGNEKLFF.